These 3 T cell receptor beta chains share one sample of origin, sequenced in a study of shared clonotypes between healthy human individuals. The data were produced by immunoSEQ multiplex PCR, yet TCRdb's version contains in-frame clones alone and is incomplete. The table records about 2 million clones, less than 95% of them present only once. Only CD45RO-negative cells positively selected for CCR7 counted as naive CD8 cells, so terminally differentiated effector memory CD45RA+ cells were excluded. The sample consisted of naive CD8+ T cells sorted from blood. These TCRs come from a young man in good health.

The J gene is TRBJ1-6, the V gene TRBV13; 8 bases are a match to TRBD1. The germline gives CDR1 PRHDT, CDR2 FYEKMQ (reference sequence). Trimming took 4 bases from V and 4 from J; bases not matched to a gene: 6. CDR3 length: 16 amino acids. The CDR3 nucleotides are TGTGCCAGCAGCTGGTGGACAGGGAGTTATAATTCACCCCTCCACTTT. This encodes CASSWWTGSYNSPLHF.

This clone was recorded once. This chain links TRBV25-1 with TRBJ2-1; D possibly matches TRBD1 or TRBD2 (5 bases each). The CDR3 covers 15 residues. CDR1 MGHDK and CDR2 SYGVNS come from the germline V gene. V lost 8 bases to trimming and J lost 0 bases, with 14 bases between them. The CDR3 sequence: CASEGPLSSYNEQFF. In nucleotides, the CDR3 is TGTGCCAGCGAGGGACCTTTGAGCTCCTACAATGAGCAGTTCTTC.

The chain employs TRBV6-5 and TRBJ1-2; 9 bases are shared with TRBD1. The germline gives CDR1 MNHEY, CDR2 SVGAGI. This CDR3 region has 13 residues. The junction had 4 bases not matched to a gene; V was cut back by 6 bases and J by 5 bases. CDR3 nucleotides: TGTGCCAGCAGCGAGGACAGGGGATATGGCTACACCTTC. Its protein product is CASSEDRGYGYTF.